Each of the 26 T cell receptor beta chains below was sequenced from the same sample in a study of shared clonotypes between healthy human individuals. Here immunoSEQ multiplex PCR was the method, and the copy in TCRdb shows in-frame clones only, minus some. Of some 530,000 clones in the sample, about 72% were seen once. Sequences were obtained from PBMCs. The source of these receptors is a woman in her forties in good health. Some clones in this sample may be carry-over from other donors' samples.

J is TRBJ2-2 and V is TRBV10-3, with D perhaps given as TRBD1 or TRBD2 (5 bases each). Per the germline V gene, CDR1 is ENHRY and CDR2 is SYGVKD. The CDR3 runs to 15 residues. The ends were cut back, 6 bases at V and 4 bases at J, with 15 bases in the middle. CDR3 region: CAIRSGQGGTGELFF. The CDR3 DNA follows: TGTGCCATCAGGTCGGGGCAGGGTGGCACCGGGGAGCTGTTTTTT.

CDR3 DNA sequence: TGTGCCACCAGCAGACCGGGACAGCTTTTTGAAAAACTGTTTTTT. Translation gives CATSRPGQLFEKLFF. The gene calls are TRBV15 and TRBJ1-4; 7 bases line up with TRBD1. J was trimmed by 7 bases and V by 2 bases; bases with no gene match: 7. The CDR3 totals 15 residues. CDR1 and CDR2 (germline): LNHNV, YYDKDF (reference sequence).

J is TRBJ2-7 and V is TRBV5-6, with D maybe TRBD2 (6 bases). Trimming shortened V by 2 bases and J by 0 bases, and 12 bases separated the two germline ends. CDR1 SGHDT and CDR2 YYEEEE come from the germline V gene. The CDR3 spans 15 residues. DNA of the CDR3: TGTGCCAGCAGCTTTGGCGGGATTAGCTCCTACGAGCAGTACTTC. Amino acids: CASSFGGISSYEQYF.

This clone was seen a handful of times. This chain's CDR3 is CASGVGYYNEQFF. In DNA form, the CDR3 reads TGTGCCAGTGGCGTGGGTTACTACAATGAGCAGTTCTTC. The chain employs TRBV7-8 and TRBJ2-1; D unclear. The CDR3 sequence is 13 residues long. Trimming stripped 9 bases from V and 3 bases from J, with 12 bases between. Germline V CDR1 and CDR2: SGHVS, FQNEAQ.

The chain links TRBV18 to TRBJ2-2; maybe TRBD1 (5 bases). The CDR3 length is 16 residues. Germline CDR1 reads KGHSH; CDR2 reads LQKENI. V was pared by 5 bases and J by 2 bases, with 15 bases between. Here the CDR3 DNA reads TGTGCCAGCTCATTTGCGCAGGGAAAAAACACCGGGGAGCTGTTTTTT. Its protein is CASSFAQGKNTGELFF.

The V gene is TRBV7-3, the J gene TRBJ2-2; D not resolved. Per the germline V gene, CDR1 is SGHTA and CDR2 is FQGTGA. Trimming stripped 8 bases from V and 5 bases from J, with 12 bases between. The CDR3 contains 13 residues. DNA for the CDR3: TGTGCCAGCGGGCTAGGTGGAACCGGGGAGCTGTTTTTT. It is translated as CASGLGGTGELFF. The complete variable domain, with remaining parts taken from reference TRBV7-3 and TRBJ2-2, reads GAGVSQTPSNKVTEKGKYVELRCDPISGHTALYWYRQSLGQGPEFLIYFQGTGAADDSGLPNDRFFAVRPEGSVSTLKIQRTERGDSAVYLCASGLGGTGELFFGEGSRLTVL.

This clone was detected once. The chain is built from TRBV14 and TRBJ2-2, with D tentatively TRBD1 (5 bases). Trimming stripped 2 bases from V and 7 bases from J, with 11 bases between. The CDR3 runs to 14 residues. Looked up from germline, CDR1 is SGHDN and CDR2 is FVKESK. CDR3 sequence (DNA): TGTGCCAGCAGCCAACTGGGGCCGGACGGGGAGCTGTTTTTT. It translates to CASSQLGPDGELFF.

The chain links TRBV15 to TRBJ2-4; weak D call: TRBD1 (5 bases). From germline, CDR1 is LNHNV and CDR2 YYDKDF (reference sequence). Between the trimmed V and J ends, which lost 0 bases and 1 base, there was a span of 13 bases. The CDR3 has 17 residues. CDR3 sequence: CATSRDVSPGAKNIQYF. CDR3 in DNA: TGTGCCACCAGCAGAGACGTGAGTCCAGGGGCCAAAAACATTCAGTACTTC.

Details on this clone: One end of the junction fails to match germline, which may point to a read error. This chain connects TRBV7-7 to TRBJ2-1; D gene unclear. Germline V gene sequence: CDR1 SSHAT, CDR2 FNYEAQ (reference sequence). The CDR3 is made up of 15 amino acids. The CDR3 DNA reads as TGTGCTAGCAGCTCCCTGGCCGTACCCTACAATGAGCAGTTCTTC. Protein product: CASSSLAVPYNEQFF.

The J gene is TRBJ2-5, the V gene TRBV28; 9 nucleotides line up with TRBD1. CDR1 is MDHEN and CDR2 is SYDVKM in the germline V gene. The CDR3 spans 15 residues. V was pared by 2 bases and J by 2 bases, with 3 bases of the junction left unmatched. CDR3 in DNA: TGTGCCAGCAGTTTAGGTGGACAGGGGCAAGAGACCCAGTACTTC. It translates to CASSLGGQGQETQYF.

V and J are TRBV5-6 and TRBJ1-2, with D maybe TRBD1 (5 bases). The CDR3 contains 12 residues. V dropped 3 bases and J dropped 8 bases, with 11 bases sitting between them. CDR1 is SGHDT, CDR2 YYEEEE, per germline. The CDR3 DNA reads TGTGCCAGCAGCTCCTTAACAGGAGGCTACACCTTC. Translating gives CASSSLTGGYTF.

V is TRBV2 and J is TRBJ2-2; 14 bases agree with TRBD2. The germline gives CDR1 SNHLY, CDR2 FYNNEI. V trimming: 8 bases; J trimming: 5 bases; junction bases outside the gene matches: 10. The CDR3 is 17 amino acids. Here the CDR3 DNA reads TGTGCCAGCGTTGGGCGACTAGCGGGAGGGCCAACCGGGGAGCTGTTTTTT. Translating it yields CASVGRLAGGPTGELFF. Supplemented by reference TRBV2 and TRBJ2-2, the full variable domain reads EPEVTQTPSHQVTQMGQEVILRCVPISNHLYFYWYRQILGQKVEFLVSFYNNEISEKSEIFDDQFSVERPDGSNFTLKIRSTKLEDSAMYFCASVGRLAGGPTGELFFGEGSRLTVL.

The V call is TRBV7-9, the J call TRBJ1-1, with D tentatively TRBD1 (5 bases). V was shortened by 5 bases and J by 10 bases, with 23 bases between the two germline ends. Germline V lookup: CDR1 SEHNR, CDR2 FQNEAQ (reference sequence). The CDR3 loop spans 15 amino acids. The CDR3 region has the DNA TGTGCCAGCAGCCCTCCCGACGGGGGGGGGATGGGAGCTTTCTTT. Amino acid sequence: CASSPPDGGGMGAFF.

J is TRBJ2-6 and V is TRBV18; possible D gene TRBD1, 5 bases. Germline CDR1 KGHSH, CDR2 LQKENI. Deletions cut 0 bases from V and 4 bases from J, with 10 bases between. The CDR3 loop spans 16 amino acids. CDR3 bases: TGTGCCAGCTCACCACCGGTCAGGGCCGGGGCCAACGTCCTGACTTTC. Translated, it gives CASSPPVRAGANVLTF.

J is TRBJ2-1 and V is TRBV12-5; 11 positions match TRBD2. The CDR3 length is 18 residues. CDR1 is LGHNT and CDR2 is FRNRAP in the germline V gene. The trim removed 2 bases at V and 3 bases at J, leaving 9 bases unmatched. The CDR3 sequence: CASGLKGTSGIYYNEQFF. CDR3 sequence (DNA): TGTGCTAGTGGTTTGAAGGGGACTAGCGGAATCTACTACAATGAGCAGTTCTTC.

V is TRBV7-8 and J is TRBJ2-2; no clear D. The V gene's germline CDR1 is SGHVS and CDR2 FQNEAQ. The CDR3 length is 15 residues. V shed 5 bases and J shed 0 bases, with 10 bases lying between them. CDR3: CASSPRTANTGELFF. The CDR3 DNA reads as TGTGCCAGCAGCCCGCGTACTGCGAACACCGGGGAGCTGTTTTTT.

The chain carries TRBV18 and TRBJ2-2, with TRBD2 matching 13 bases. This CDR3 contains 24 residues. Losses at the gene ends were 3 bases for V and 7 bases for J; bases not matched to a gene: 29. In germline, CDR1 is KGHSH, CDR2 LQKENI. The CDR3 DNA reads as TGTGCCAGCTCACCCCAGCCGGGACAGAATGACCAGTGGACTAGCGGGAGCGTGGTCGGGGAGCTGTTTTTT. Amino acid sequence: CASSPQPGQNDQWTSGSVVGELFF. Complete variable domain (other parts from reference TRBV18 and TRBJ2-2): NAGVMQNPRHLVRRRGQEARLRCSPMKGHSHVYWYRQLPEEGLKFMVYLQKENIIDESGMPKERFSAEFPKEGPSILRIQQVVRGDSAAYFCASSPQPGQNDQWTSGSVVGELFFGEGSRLTVL.

This chain links TRBV28 with TRBJ2-1, with TRBD2 matching over 10 bases. Unmatched junction bases numbered 3, after V lost 3 bases and J lost 1 base. CDR1 MDHEN and CDR2 SYDVKM come from the germline V gene. The CDR3 consists of 16 residues. This CDR3 reads CASSLRTSGSYNEQFF. CDR3 in DNA: TGTGCCAGCAGTTTGAGGACTAGCGGTTCCTACAATGAGCAGTTCTTC.

The chain recombines TRBV14 with TRBJ2-1, with 8 bases that match TRBD2. The length of the CDR3 is 15 residues. Germline V lookup: CDR1 SGHDN, CDR2 FVKESK. The V segment lost 1 base and the J segment 2 bases; nucleotides outside the gene matches: 1. Here the CDR3 DNA reads TGTGCCAGCAGCCAAGGAGCGGGGGCCTACAATGAGCAGTTCTTC. Protein sequence: CASSQGAGAYNEQFF.

This sequence joins TRBV30 and TRBJ1-3; possibly TRBD1 for D (5 bases). Germline V gene sequence: CDR1 GTSNPN, CDR2 SVGIG (reference sequence). Deletions cut 1 base from V and 2 bases from J, with 12 bases between. The CDR3 runs to 15 residues. The CDR3 DNA sequence: TGTGCCTGGAGTGGCCCCGGGGGGGCTGGAAACACCATATATTTT. Translated: CAWSGPGGAGNTIYF.

The V call is TRBV7-9, the J call TRBJ1-4; a weak D match, TRBD1 (6 bases). CDR3 length equals 14 residues. The ends were cut back, 7 bases at V and 4 bases at J, with 13 bases in the middle. CDR1 is SEHNR and CDR2 is FQNEAQ in the germline V gene (reference sequence). The CDR3 DNA is TGTGCCAGCAACCAGGACAGCTTTAATGAAAAACTGTTTTTT. It specifies CASNQDSFNEKLFF. Full variable domain (rest looked up from reference TRBV7-9 and TRBJ1-4): DTGVSQNPRHKITKRGQNVTFRCDPISEHNRLYWYRQTLGQGPEFLTYFQNEAQLEKSRLLSDRFSAERPKGSFSTLEIQRTEQGDSAMYLCASNQDSFNEKLFFGSGTQLSVL.

The chain is built from TRBV6-6 and TRBJ2-7, with D tentatively TRBD2 (6 bases). The CDR3 is 15 residues long. Germline CDR1 and CDR2: MNHNY and SVGAGI (reference sequence). Between the trimmed V and J ends, which lost 4 bases and 3 bases, there was a span of 16 bases. Here the CDR3 reads CASSSPFGRGYEQYF. The CDR3 bases are TGTGCCAGCAGTTCCCCCTTCGGGAGAGGCTACGAGCAGTACTTC.

J is TRBJ2-7 and V is TRBV12-1. TRBV12-1 is a known pseudogene. This CDR3 has 15 amino acids. CDR3 region: CASSQQRSGVYEQYF. CDR3 nucleotide sequence: TGTGCCAGCAGCCAACAACGCAGTGGGGTCTACGAGCAGTACTTC.

This clone was counted only a few times. The chain has TRBV5-1 and TRBJ2-2; TRBD1 aligns across 8 bases. V lost 3 bases to trimming and J lost 10 bases; unmatched junction nucleotides: 8. Germline V CDR1 and CDR2: SGHRS, YFSETQ. This CDR3 has 14 amino acids. The CDR3 bases are TGCGCCAGCAGCTGGTCGACAGGGGTGGTGGAGCTGTTTTTT. Amino acid sequence: CASSWSTGVVELFF.

CDR3 in DNA: TGTGCCAGCAAATCGGTAAATGAGCAGTTCTTC. Protein: CASKSVNEQFF. V and J are TRBV27 and TRBJ2-1; D not certain. Looked up from germline, CDR1 is MNHEY and CDR2 is SMNVEV (reference sequence). V gave up 7 bases and J gave up 7 bases, with 8 bases separating them. The CDR3 contains 11 residues.

The chain recombines TRBV6-6 with TRBJ2-1; TRBD2 matches at 11 bases. The CDR3 length is 16 residues. CDR1 and CDR2 from the germline V gene are MNHNY and SVGAGI (reference sequence). V dropped 7 bases and J dropped 7; count of bases not matched to a gene: 12. This CDR3 is CASTHTSGSRLNEQFF. The CDR3, as DNA: TGTGCCAGCACTCACACTAGCGGGAGTAGGTTGAATGAGCAGTTCTTC.